The 20 T cell receptor beta chains below come from one sample, sequenced in a study of blood T cell repertoires in COVID-19. Repertoires were generated with immunoSEQ multiplex PCR, while TCRdb's copy carries only in-frame clones and drops some. This sample yields 150,000 to 200,000 clones, of which about 86% are seen a single time; approximately 2.5% belongs to the top ten. The specimen sequenced was peripheral blood. The receptors were gathered from a human donor with acute or convalescent COVID-19. The donor label of this sample is uncertain.

The V call is TRBV6-6, the J call TRBJ2-7, with TRBD2 identical over 13 bases. Germline loops: CDR1 MNHNY, CDR2 SVGAGI (reference sequence). Losses at the gene ends were 7 bases for V and 7 bases for J; bases not matched to a gene: 7. The CDR3 spans 14 residues. The CDR3 nucleotides are TGTGCCAGCAAAGGGACTAGCGGGACTCAAGAGCAGTACTTC. Encoded protein: CASKGTSGTQEQYF.

The sample holds one count of this clone. The chain carries TRBV9 and TRBJ1-3; D not certain. The CDR3 contains 15 residues. Germline CDR1 and CDR2: SGDLS and YYNGEE. V was shortened by 3 bases and J by 0 bases, with 10 bases between the two germline ends. CDR3 region: CASSASASSGNTIYF. In DNA form, the CDR3 reads TGTGCCAGCAGCGCCTCAGCTAGCTCTGGAAACACCATATATTTT.

The CDR3 loop is CASSRGGAADTQYF. CDR3 coding DNA: TGTGCCAGCAGCCGCGGGGGGGCGGCAGATACGCAGTATTTT. V is TRBV7-6 and J is TRBJ2-3; 9 positions agree with TRBD2. Germline loops: CDR1 SGHVS, CDR2 FNYEAQ. The CDR3 runs 14 residues. J gave up 4 bases and V 5 bases, and 4 bases lay outside the gene matches.

V and J are TRBV5-1 and TRBJ2-2, with 7 nucleotides matching TRBD1. The CDR3 consists of 15 residues. The germline CDR1 and CDR2 sequences are SGHRS and YFSETQ. V gave up 4 bases and J gave up 1 base; unmatched junction bases: 4. As DNA, the CDR3 is TGCGCCAGCAGCCTGGGGACAGTGAACACCGGGGAGCTGTTTTTT. Its protein product is CASSLGTVNTGELFF.

Of note for this clone: Other DNA sequences in this sample translate to the same CDR3. The chain links TRBV5-4 to TRBJ1-2, with 10 bases fitting TRBD1. Losses at the gene ends were 3 bases for V and 2 bases for J; bases not matched to a gene: 1. The CDR3 is made up of 14 amino acids. Germline-derived CDR1 and CDR2 are SGHNT and YYREEE (reference sequence). CDR3 protein: CASSSTGGNYGYTF. CDR3 DNA sequence: TGTGCCAGCAGCTCGACAGGGGGCAACTATGGCTACACCTTC.

This clone appeared a single time. CDR3 loop: CASSPDGWRGALGDTQYF. The CDR3 DNA sequence: TGTGCCAGCAGCCCCGACGGATGGCGCGGGGCTCTAGGGGATACGCAGTATTTT. The chain links TRBV3-1 (or the pseudogene TRBV3-2) to TRBJ2-3, with D possibly TRBD2 on 6 matching bases. There are 18 residues in the CDR3. The V gene's germline CDR1 is LGHDT and CDR2 YNNKEL (reference sequence). V was shortened by 4 bases and J by 6 bases, with 26 bases between the two germline ends.

This sequence joins TRBV6-5 and TRBJ1-2, with TRBD1 matching 9 bases. Germline loops: CDR1 MNHEY, CDR2 SVGAGI. The CDR3 covers 13 residues. J gave up 8 bases and V 5 bases, and 6 bases lay outside the gene matches. CDR3 in DNA: TGTGCCAGCAGTCAACAGGGGGCAGGCGGCTACACCTTC. The encoded protein is CASSQQGAGGYTF.

This chain joins TRBV12-1 and TRBJ1-1. TRBV12-1 is flagged as a pseudogene. The CDR3 contains 19 residues. The CDR3 sequence is CASSLNPLVKTPVYTEAFF. The CDR3 DNA sequence: TGTGCCAGCAGCTTAAATCCTCTAGTCAAAACCCCCGTCTACACTGAAGCTTTCTTT.

This chain connects TRBV9 to TRBJ2-7, with a possible D match to TRBD1 (5 bases). V lost 3 bases, J lost 7 bases, and 20 bases lay in between. In germline, CDR1 is SGDLS, CDR2 YYNGEE. The CDR3 loop spans 15 amino acids. The CDR3 reads CASSAQGIPLGEQYF. DNA for the CDR3: TGTGCCAGCAGCGCCCAGGGAATCCCTTTGGGGGAGCAGTACTTC.

The chain is built from TRBV2 and TRBJ2-3; TRBD1 agrees at 7 bases. The CDR3 covers 12 residues. The ends lost 5 bases at V and 9 bases at J; junction bases unmatched: 5. The germline gives CDR1 SNHLY, CDR2 FYNNEI. The CDR3 is CASSSRQGTQYF. CDR3 nucleotide sequence: TGTGCCAGCAGTTCACGACAGGGCACGCAGTATTTT.

This clone was recorded once. The genes are TRBV6-5 and TRBJ2-2, with 7 bases aligning to TRBD2. CDR3 size: 14 residues. The ends lost 2 bases at V and 6 bases at J; junction bases unmatched: 3. In germline, CDR1 is MNHEY, CDR2 SVGAGI. CDR3 residues: CASSYREGAGELFF. CDR3 nucleotides: TGTGCCAGCAGTTACAGGGAGGGCGCCGGGGAGCTGTTTTTT.

The chain has TRBV13 and TRBJ2-4; D remains unclear. CDR1 is PRHDT, CDR2 FYEKMQ, per germline (reference sequence). V lost 6 bases and J 8 bases, leaving 14 bases between the germline ends. This CDR3 comprises 13 residues. In DNA, the CDR3 is TGTGCCAGCAGACGGAAGCCGGCGGACATTCAGTACTTC. It codes for CASRRKPADIQYF.

The genes are TRBV18 and TRBJ2-1; 8 nucleotides match TRBD1. Losses at the gene ends were 3 bases for V and 6 bases for J; bases not matched to a gene: 4. In germline, CDR1 is KGHSH, CDR2 LQKENI. The CDR3 has 14 residues. The CDR3 sequence is CASSPQTGVNEQFF. The CDR3 bases are TGTGCCAGCTCACCGCAGACAGGGGTCAATGAGCAGTTCTTC.

Worth noting for this clone: One end of the junction is discordant with germline, which a read error may explain. The chain has TRBV5-1 and TRBJ1-2, with no clear D. The CDR3 is 12 amino acids. Germline V gene lookup returns CDR1 SGHRS and CDR2 YFSETQ. For the CDR3, the DNA is TGCGCCAGCAGATTGGGAGAGGGAGGCTACACCTTC. It is translated as CASRLGEGGYTF.

This chain uses TRBV30 with TRBJ1-2, with 7 bases that match TRBD1. The CDR3 length is 16 residues. J gave up 3 bases and V 5 bases, and 15 bases lay outside the gene matches. Germline-derived CDR1 and CDR2 are GTSNPN and SVGIG (reference sequence). The CDR3 nucleotides are TGTGCCTGGCTTGCCAATTACAGGGGTTTTGACTATGGCTACACCTTC. This encodes CAWLANYRGFDYGYTF.

The chain links TRBV2 to TRBJ2-1; 11 bases are shared with TRBD2. CDR3 length equals 15 residues. The germline V gene has CDR1 SNHLY and CDR2 FYNNEI. After removal of 4 bases from V and 6 bases from J, the junction contained 5 bases not matched to a gene. This chain's CDR3 is CASSAGTSGSNEQFF. The CDR3 region has the DNA TGTGCCAGCAGTGCCGGGACTAGCGGCTCCAATGAGCAGTTCTTC.

J is TRBJ2-7 and V is TRBV5-1; 8 bases line up with TRBD1. CDR1 SGHRS and CDR2 YFSETQ come from the germline V gene. CDR3 length: 14 amino acids. J gave up 2 bases and V 4 bases, and 5 bases lay outside the gene matches. CDR3 region: CASSPTGVTYEQYF. For the CDR3, the DNA is TGCGCCAGCAGCCCGACAGGGGTTACCTACGAGCAGTACTTC. The full variable domain, completed using reference TRBV5-1 and TRBJ2-7, is KAGVTQTPRYLIKTRGQQVTLSCSPISGHRSVSWYQQTPGQGLQFLFEYFSETQRNKGNFPGRFSGRQFSNSRSEMNVSTLELGDSALYLCASSPTGVTYEQYFGPGTRLTVT.

The V and J genes are TRBV6-1 and TRBJ2-1, with D possibly being TRBD2 (7 bases). CDR1 is MNHNS, CDR2 SASEGT, per germline. This CDR3 has 16 amino acids. V was trimmed by 2 bases and J by 10 bases, leaving 21 bases between them. CDR3 region: CASSEKLWGGIGEQFF. The CDR3, as DNA: TGTGCCAGCAGTGAAAAATTGTGGGGGGGCATCGGCGAGCAGTTCTTC.

The V and J genes are TRBV9 and TRBJ1-2; D is possibly TRBD1 (6 bases). Trimming pared 4 bases from V and 3 bases from J, leaving 13 bases between. The germline V gene encodes CDR1 SGDLS and CDR2 YYNGEE. This CDR3 comprises 14 residues. The CDR3 nucleotides are TGTGCCAGCAGCTTGCGGGGGGGCGACTATGGCTACACCTTC. This codes for CASSLRGGDYGYTF.

The chain joins TRBV2 to TRBJ1-2; D possibly corresponds to TRBD1 (5 bases). The CDR3 runs 14 residues. Trimming took 6 bases from V and 4 from J, leaving 15 bases between them. Germline-derived CDR1 and CDR2 are SNHLY and FYNNEI. In DNA, the CDR3 is TGTGCCAGCAGCTCCCGGCCCGACAGCTATGGCTACACCTTC. Protein sequence: CASSSRPDSYGYTF.